Here is one T cell receptor (beta chain) with its context. The antigen is unknown. Some clones are missing from TCRdb's copy, which holds only in-frame ones; the method was immunoSEQ multiplex PCR. In the table there are approximately 100,000 clones, roughly 84% of which are singletons. This specimen belongs to a study of T cell responses to AZD1222 COVID-19 vaccine. Study-wide context: Analysis merged second doses at about 4 or about 12 weeks. Study-level findings and limits: Baseline antibody screening turned up just a handful of seropositive AZD1222 recipients. Without day 14 samples, only post-peak T cell repertoires were studied. In a largely white British group with more females than males, clonal diversity was possibly underestimated.

Germline trimming cut 4 bases from V and 0 bases from J; bases unmatched to any gene: 9. The V gene's germline CDR1 is MNHNS and CDR2 SASEGT. The CDR3 is made up of 18 amino acids. The V and J genes are TRBV6-1 and TRBJ1-3; 10 bases are shared with TRBD1. The input for sequencing was peripheral blood, taken on day 0 of AZD1222 vaccination. The clonotype was recovered from an adult in good health. DNA for the CDR3: TGTGCCAGCAGTGCCTATCGACAGGGGGCTTCCTCTGGAAACACCATATATTTT. Protein product: CASSAYRQGASSGNTIYF.